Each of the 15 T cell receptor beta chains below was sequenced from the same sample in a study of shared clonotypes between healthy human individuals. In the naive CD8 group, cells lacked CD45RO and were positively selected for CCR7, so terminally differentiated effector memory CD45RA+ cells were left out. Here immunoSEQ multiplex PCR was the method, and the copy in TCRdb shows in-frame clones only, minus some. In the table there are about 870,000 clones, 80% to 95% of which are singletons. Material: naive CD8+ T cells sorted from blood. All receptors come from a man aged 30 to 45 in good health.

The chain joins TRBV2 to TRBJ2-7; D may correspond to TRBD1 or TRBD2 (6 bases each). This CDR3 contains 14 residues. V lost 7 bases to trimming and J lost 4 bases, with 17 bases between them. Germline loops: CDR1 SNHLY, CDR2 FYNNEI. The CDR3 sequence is CASNGGSMPYEQYF. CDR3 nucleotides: TGTGCCAGCAACGGGGGCTCGATGCCATACGAGCAGTACTTC.

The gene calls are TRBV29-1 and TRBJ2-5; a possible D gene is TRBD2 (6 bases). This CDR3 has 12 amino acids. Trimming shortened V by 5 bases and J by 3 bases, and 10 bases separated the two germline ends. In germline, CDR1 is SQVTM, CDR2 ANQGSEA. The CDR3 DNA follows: TGCAGCGTTTGGAGGGACGAAGAGACCCAGTACTTC. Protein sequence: CSVWRDEETQYF.

CDR3 residues: CASSLPGIGNTIYF. CDR3 sequence (DNA): TGTGCCAGCAGCTTGCCCGGGATTGGAAACACCATATATTTT. The chain joins TRBV5-4 to TRBJ1-3; D gene ambiguous. V was clipped by 1 base and J by 3 bases, with 8 bases between them. The CDR3 contains 14 residues. Per the germline V gene, CDR1 is SGHNT and CDR2 is YYREEE (reference sequence).

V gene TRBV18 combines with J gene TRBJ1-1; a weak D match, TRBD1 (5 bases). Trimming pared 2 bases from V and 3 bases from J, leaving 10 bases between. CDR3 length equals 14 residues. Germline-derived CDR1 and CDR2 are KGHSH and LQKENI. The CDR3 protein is CASSPSARDTEAFF. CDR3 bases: TGTGCCAGCTCACCAAGTGCCAGGGACACTGAAGCTTTCTTT.

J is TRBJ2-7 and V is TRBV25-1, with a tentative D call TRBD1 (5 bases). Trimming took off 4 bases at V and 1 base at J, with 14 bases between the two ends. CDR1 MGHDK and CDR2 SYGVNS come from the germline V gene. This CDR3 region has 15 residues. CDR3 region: CASSVVKDTSYEQYF. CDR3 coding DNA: TGTGCCAGCAGTGTGGTTAAGGACACATCCTACGAGCAGTACTTC.

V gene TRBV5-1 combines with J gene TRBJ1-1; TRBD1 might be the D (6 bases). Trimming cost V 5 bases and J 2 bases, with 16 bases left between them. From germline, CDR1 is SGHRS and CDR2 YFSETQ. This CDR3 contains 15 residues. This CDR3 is CASSSGRQVNTEAFF. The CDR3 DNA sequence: TGCGCCAGCAGTTCCGGTCGACAGGTTAACACTGAAGCTTTCTTT.

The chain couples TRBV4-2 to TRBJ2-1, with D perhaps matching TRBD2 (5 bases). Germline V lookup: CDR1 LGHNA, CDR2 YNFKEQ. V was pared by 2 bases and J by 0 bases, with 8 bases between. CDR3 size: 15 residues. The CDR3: CASSQIGSSYNEQFF. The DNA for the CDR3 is TGTGCCAGCAGCCAAATAGGGAGCTCCTACAATGAGCAGTTCTTC.

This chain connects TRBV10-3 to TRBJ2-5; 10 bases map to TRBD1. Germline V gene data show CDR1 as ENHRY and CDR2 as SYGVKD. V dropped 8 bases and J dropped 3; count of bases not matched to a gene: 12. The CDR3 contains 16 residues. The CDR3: CAIAETGGAFKETQYF. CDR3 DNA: TGTGCCATCGCCGAGACAGGGGGCGCATTCAAAGAGACCCAGTACTTC.

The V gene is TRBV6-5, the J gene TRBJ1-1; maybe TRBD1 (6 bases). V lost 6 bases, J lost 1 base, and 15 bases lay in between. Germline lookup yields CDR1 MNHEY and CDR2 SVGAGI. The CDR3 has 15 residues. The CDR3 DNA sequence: TGTGCCAGCAGCCTAGGACAGCCTGGGAACACTGAAGCTTTCTTT. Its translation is CASSLGQPGNTEAFF.

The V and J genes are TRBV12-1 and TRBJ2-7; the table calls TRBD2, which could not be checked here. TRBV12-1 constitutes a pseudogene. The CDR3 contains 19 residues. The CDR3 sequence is CASSFSLAGQQFCSYEQYF. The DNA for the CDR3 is TGTGCCAGCAGCTTCTCACTAGCGGGACAACAATTTTGCTCCTACGAGCAGTACTTC.

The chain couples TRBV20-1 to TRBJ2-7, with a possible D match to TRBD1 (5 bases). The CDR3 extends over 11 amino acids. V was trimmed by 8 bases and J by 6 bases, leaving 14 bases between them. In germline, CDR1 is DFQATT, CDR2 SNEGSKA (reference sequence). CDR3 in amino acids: CSTYRSLEQYF. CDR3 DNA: TGCAGTACCTACAGGTCCCTCGAGCAGTACTTC.

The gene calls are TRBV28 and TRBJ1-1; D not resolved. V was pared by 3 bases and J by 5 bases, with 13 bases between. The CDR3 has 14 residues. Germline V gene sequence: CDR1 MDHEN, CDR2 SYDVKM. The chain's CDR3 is CASSFWVAGTEAFF. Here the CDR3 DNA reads TGTGCCAGCAGTTTTTGGGTCGCGGGTACTGAAGCTTTCTTT.

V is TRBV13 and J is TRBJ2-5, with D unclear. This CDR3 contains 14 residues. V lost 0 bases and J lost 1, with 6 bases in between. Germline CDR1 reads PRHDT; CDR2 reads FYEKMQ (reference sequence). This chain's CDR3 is CASSLGRAQETQYF. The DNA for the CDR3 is TGTGCCAGCAGCTTAGGACGGGCCCAAGAGACCCAGTACTTC.

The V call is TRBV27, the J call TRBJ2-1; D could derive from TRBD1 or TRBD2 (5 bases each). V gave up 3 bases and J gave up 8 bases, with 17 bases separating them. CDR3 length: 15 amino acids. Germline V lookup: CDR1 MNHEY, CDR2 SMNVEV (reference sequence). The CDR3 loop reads CASSFGPTGRDEQFF. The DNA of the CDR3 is TGTGCCAGCAGTTTCGGTCCGACGGGACGCGATGAGCAGTTCTTC.

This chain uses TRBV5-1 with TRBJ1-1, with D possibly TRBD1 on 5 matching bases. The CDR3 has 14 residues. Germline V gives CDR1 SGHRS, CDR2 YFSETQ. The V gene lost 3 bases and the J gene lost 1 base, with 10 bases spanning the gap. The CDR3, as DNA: TGCGCCAGCAGCTACCGACAGAGGAACACTGAAGCTTTCTTT. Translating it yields CASSYRQRNTEAFF.